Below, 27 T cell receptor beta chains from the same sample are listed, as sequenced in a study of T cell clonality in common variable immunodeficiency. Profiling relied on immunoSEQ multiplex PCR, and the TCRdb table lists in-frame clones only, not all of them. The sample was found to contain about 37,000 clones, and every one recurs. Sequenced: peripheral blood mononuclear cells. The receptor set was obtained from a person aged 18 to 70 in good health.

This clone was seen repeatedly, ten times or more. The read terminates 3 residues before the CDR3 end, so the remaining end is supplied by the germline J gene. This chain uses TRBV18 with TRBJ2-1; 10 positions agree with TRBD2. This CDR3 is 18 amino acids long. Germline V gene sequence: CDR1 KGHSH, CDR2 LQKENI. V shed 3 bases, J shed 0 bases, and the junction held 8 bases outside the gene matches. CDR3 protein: CASSPSSGRASSYNEQFF. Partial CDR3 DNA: TGTGCCAGCTCACCCTCAAGCGGGAGGGCAAGCTCCTACAATGAG.

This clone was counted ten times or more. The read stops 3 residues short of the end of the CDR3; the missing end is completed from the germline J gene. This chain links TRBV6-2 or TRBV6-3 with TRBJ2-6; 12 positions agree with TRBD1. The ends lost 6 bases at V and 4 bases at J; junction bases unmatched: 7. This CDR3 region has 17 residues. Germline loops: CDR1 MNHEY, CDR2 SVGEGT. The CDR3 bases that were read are TGTGCCAGCAGGCCGGGACAGGGGGCTTCGGGGGCCAACGTC. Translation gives CASRPGQGASGANV. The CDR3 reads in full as CASRPGQGASGANVLTF.

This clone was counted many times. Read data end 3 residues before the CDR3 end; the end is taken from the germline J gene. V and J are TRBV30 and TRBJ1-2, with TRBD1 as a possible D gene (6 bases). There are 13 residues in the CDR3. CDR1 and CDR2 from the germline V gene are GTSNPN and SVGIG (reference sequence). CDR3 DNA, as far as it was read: TGTGCCTGGAGTGTACGCAGGGGCGGGGGC. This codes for CAWSVRRGGG. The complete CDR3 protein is CAWSVRRGGGYTF.

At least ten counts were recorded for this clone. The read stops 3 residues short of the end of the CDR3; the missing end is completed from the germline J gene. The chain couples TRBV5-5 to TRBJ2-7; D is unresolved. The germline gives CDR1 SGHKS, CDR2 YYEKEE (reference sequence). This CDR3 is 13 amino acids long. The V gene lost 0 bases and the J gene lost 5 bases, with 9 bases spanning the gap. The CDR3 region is CASSLVGGDEQYF. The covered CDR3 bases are TGTGCCAGCAGCTTGGTTGGCGGCGACGAG.

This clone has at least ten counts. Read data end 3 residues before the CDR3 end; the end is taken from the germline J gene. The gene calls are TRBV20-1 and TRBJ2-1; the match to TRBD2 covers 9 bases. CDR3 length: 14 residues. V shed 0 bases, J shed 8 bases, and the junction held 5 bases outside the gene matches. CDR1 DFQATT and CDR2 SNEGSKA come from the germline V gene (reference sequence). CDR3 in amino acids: CSAREGGRGYEQFF. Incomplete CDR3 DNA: TGCAGTGCTAGAGAGGGCGGGAGGGGGTATGAG.

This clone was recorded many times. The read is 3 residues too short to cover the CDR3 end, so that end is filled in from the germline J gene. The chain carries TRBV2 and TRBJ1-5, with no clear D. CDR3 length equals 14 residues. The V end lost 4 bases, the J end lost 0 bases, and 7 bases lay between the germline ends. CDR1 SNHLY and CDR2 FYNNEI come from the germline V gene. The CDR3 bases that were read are TGTGCCAGCAGTGGGCCGAATAGCAATCAGCCC. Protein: CASSGPNSNQP. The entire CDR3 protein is CASSGPNSNQPQHF.

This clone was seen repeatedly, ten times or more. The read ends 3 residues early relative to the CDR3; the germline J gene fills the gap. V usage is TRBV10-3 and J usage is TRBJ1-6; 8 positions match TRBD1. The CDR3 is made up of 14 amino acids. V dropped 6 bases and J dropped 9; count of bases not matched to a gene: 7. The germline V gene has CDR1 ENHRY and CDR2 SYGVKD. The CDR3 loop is CAISPRGPGSPLHF. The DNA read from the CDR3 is TGTGCCATCAGCCCCAGGGGGCCGGGTTCACCC.

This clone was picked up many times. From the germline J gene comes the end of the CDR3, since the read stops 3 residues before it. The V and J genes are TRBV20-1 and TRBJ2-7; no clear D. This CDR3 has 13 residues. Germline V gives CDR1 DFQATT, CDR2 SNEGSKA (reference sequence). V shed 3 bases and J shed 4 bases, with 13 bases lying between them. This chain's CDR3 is CSARQDKTYEQYF. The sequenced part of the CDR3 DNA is TGCAGTGCTAGGCAGGATAAAACTTACGAG.

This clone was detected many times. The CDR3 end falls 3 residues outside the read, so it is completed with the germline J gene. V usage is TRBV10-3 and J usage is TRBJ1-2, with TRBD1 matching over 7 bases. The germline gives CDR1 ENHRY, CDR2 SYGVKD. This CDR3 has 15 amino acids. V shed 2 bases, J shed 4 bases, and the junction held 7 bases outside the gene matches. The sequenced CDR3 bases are TGTGCCATCAGTGAGGCCCGGGCAGGGGGCTATGGC. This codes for CAISEARAGGYG. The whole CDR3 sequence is CAISEARAGGYGYTF.

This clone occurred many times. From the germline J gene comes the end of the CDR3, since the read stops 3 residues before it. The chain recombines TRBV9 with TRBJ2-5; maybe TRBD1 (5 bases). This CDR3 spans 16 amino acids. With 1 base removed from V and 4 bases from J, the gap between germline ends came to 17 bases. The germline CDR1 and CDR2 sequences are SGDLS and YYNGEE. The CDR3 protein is CASSVKAGRVGETQYF. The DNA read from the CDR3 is TGTGCCAGCAGCGTAAAGGCTGGCAGGGTGGGAGAGACC.

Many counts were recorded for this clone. The covered CDR3 bases are TGTGCTAGTGGACCGGGACTGACGACAGATACG. It translates to CASGPGLTTDT. The full CDR3 protein is CASGPGLTTDTQYF. The V gene is TRBV12-5, the J gene TRBJ2-3; TRBD2 might be the D (6 bases). The observed sequence ends 3 residues before the CDR3 terminus, with the missing tail filled in from the germline J gene. This CDR3 region has 14 residues. With 6 bases removed from V and 3 bases from J, the gap between germline ends came to 13 bases. Germline CDR1 reads LGHNT; CDR2 reads FRNRAP.

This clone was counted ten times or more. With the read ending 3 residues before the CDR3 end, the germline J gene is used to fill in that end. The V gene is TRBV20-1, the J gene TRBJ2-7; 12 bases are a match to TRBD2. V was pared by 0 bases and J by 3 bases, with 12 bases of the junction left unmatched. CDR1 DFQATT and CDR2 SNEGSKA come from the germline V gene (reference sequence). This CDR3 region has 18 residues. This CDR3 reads CSARDPLAGGWGHYEQYF. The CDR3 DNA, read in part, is TGCAGTGCTAGAGACCCACTAGCGGGAGGCTGGGGCCACTACGAG.

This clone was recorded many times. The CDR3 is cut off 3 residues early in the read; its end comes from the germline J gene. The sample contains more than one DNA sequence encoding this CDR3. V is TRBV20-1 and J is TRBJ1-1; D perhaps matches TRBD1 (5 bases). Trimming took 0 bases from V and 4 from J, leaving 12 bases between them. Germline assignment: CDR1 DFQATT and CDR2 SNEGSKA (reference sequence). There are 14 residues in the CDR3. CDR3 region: CSARDPQGSTEAFF. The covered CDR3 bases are TGCAGTGCTAGAGATCCTCAGGGCTCCACTGAA.

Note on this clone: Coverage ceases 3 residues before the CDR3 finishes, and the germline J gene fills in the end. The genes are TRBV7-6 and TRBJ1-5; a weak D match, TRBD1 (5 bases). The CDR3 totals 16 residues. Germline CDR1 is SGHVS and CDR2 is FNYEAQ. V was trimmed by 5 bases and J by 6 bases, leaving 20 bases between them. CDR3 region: CASSPGGGRDRQPQHF. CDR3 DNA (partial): TGTGCCAGCAGCCCGGGGGGGGGACGGGACCGTCAGCCC.

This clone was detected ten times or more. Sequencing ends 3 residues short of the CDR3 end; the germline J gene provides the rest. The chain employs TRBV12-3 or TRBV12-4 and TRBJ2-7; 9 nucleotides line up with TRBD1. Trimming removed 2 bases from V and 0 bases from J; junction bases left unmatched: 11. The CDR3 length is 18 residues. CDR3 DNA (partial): TGTGCCAGCAGTTTAAGGGGGGGTCCGGGACAGGGCTCCTACGAG. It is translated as CASSLRGGPGQGSYE. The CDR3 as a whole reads CASSLRGGPGQGSYEQYF.

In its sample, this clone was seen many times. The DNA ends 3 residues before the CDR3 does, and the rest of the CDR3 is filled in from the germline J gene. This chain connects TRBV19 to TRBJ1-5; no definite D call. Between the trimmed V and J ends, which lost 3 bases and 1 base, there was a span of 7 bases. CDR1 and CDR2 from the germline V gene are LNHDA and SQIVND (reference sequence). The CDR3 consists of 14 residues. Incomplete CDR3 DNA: TGTGCCAGTAGTATTGCGGGCAGCAATCAGCCC. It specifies CASSIAGSNQP. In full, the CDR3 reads CASSIAGSNQPQHF.

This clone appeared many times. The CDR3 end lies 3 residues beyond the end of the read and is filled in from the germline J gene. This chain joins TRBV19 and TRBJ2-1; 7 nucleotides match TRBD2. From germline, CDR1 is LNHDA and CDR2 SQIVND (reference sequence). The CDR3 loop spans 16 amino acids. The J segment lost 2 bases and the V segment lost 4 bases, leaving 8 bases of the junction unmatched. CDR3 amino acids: CASSNRGRDPYNEQFF. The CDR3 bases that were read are TGTGCCAGTAGTAACCGGGGGAGGGACCCCTACAATGAG.

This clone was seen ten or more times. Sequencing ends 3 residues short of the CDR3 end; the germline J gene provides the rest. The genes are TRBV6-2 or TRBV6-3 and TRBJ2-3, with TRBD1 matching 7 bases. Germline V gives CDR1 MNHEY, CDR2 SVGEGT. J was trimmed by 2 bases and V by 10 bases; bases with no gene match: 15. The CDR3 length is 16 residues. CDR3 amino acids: CATDIGDRAFTDTQYF. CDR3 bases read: TGTGCCACCGACATCGGAGACAGGGCCTTCACAGATACG.

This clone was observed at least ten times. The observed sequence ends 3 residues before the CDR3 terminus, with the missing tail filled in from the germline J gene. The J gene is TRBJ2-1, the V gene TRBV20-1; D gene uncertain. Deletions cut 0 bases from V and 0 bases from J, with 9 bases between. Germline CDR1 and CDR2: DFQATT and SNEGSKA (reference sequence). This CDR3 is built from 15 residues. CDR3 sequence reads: CSARDPAVSYNEQFF. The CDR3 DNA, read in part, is TGCAGTGCTAGAGATCCTGCGGTCTCCTACAATGAG.

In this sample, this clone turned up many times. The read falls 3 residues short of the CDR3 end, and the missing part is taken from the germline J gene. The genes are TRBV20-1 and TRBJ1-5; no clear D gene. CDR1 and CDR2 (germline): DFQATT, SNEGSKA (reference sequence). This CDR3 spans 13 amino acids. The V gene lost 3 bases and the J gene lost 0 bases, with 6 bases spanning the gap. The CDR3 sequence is CSASPSSNQPQHF. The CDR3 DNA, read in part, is TGCAGTGCTAGTCCATCTAGCAATCAGCCC.

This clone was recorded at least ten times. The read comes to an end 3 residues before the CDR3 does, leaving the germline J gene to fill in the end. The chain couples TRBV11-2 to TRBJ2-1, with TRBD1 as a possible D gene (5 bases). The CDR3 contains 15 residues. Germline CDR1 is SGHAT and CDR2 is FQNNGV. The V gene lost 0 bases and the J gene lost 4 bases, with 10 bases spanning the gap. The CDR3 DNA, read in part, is TGTGCCAGCAGCTTAGAGGCAGGGAATTACAATGAG. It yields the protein CASSLEAGNYNE. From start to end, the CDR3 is CASSLEAGNYNEQFF.

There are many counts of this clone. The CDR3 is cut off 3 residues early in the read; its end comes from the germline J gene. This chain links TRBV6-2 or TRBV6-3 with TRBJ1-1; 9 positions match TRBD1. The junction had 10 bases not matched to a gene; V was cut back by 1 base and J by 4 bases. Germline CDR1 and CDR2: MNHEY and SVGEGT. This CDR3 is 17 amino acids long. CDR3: CASSYFSSGQGSTEAFF. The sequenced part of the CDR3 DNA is TGTGCCAGCAGTTACTTTTCGTCGGGACAGGGAAGCACTGAA.

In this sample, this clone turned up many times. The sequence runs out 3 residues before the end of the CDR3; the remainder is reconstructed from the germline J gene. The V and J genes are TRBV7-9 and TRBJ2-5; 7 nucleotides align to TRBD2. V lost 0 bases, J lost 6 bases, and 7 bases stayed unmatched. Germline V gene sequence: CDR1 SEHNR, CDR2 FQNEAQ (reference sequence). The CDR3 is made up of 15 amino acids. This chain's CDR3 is CASSLATGGGKTQYF. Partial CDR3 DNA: TGTGCCAGCAGCTTAGCGACTGGGGGGGGGAAGACC.

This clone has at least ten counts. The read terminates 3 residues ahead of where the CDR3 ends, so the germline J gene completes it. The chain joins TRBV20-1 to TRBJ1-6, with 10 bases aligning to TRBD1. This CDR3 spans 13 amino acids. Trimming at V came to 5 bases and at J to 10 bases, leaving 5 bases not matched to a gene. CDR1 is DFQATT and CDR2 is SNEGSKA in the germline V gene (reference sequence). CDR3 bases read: TGCAGTGCTTACCGGGACAGGGGATCACCC. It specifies CSAYRDRGSP. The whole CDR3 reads CSAYRDRGSPLHF.

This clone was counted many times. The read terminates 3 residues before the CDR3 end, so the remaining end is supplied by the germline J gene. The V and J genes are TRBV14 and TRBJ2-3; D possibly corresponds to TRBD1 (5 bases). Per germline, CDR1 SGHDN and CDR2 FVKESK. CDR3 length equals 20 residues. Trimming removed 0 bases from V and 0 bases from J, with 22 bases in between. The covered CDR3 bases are TGTGCCAGCAGCCAAGAAGTAACCTTATCGGACATACTTAGCACAGATACG. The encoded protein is CASSQEVTLSDILSTDT. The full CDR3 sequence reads CASSQEVTLSDILSTDTQYF.

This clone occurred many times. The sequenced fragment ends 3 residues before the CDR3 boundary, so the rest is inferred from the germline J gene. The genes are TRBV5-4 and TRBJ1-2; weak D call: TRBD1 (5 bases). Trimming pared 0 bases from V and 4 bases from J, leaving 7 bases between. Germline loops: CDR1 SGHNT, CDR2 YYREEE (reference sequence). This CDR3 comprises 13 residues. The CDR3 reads CASSLGGAYGYTF. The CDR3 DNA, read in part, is TGTGCCAGCAGCTTGGGCGGGGCCTATGGC.

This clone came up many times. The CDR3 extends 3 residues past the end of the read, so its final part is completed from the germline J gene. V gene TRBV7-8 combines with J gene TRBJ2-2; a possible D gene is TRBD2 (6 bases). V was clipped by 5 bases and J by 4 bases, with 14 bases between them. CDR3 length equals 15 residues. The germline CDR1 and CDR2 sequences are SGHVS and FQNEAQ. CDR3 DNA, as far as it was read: TGTGCCAGCAGCAGACATCACGGGGGCACCGGGGAG. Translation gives CASSRHHGGTGE. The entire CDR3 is CASSRHHGGTGELFF.